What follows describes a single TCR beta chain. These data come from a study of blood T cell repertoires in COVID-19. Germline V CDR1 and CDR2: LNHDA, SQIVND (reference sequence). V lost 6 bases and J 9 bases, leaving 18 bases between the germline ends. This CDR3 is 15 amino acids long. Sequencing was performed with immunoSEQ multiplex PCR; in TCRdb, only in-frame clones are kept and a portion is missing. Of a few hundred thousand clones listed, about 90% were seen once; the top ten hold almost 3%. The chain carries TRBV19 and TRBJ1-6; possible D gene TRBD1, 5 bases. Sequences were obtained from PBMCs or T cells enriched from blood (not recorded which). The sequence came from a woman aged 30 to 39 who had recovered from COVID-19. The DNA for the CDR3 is TGTGCCAGTAGGCCCGCGGGGGGAAATAGTTCACCCCTCCACTTT. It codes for CASRPAGGNSSPLHF.